This TCR beta chain originates from a study of beta chain features in type 1 diabetes. General observations from the study: For patients, the naive, central memory and Treg TCRB repertoires appeared more alike than for healthy donors. Patients with type 1 diabetes carried fewer insertions and had more deletions at their VDJ junctions.

Trimming cost V 5 bases and J 3 bases; bases outside gene matches: 15. The CDR3 totals 18 residues. Germline CDR1 SEHNR, CDR2 FQNEAQ (reference sequence). Comment on this clone: No antigen is known for it.

What was sequenced were expressed TCRB transcripts, since all of the isolated RNA had been reverse transcribed. Clones were sequenced by immunoSEQ multiplex PCR, and TCRdb holds only the in-frame ones, with some missing. The table lists about 240,000 clones, 25% to 35% of them singletons, with 3.5% to 4% in the top ten. The sequence was collected from a man under 40 in good health. Material for sequencing was central memory CD4+ T cells from blood. The chain couples TRBV7-9 to TRBJ2-1; 8 positions agree with TRBD2. The DNA of the CDR3 is TGTGCCAGCAGCCCCGGGACGAAAGTAGCGGGGCACTACAATGAGCAGTTCTTC. Its translation: CASSPGTKVAGHYNEQFF.